This passage covers 27 T cell receptor beta chains from one sample sequenced in a study of T cells in Graves' hyperthyroidism and ophthalmopathy. TCR beta CDR3 region amplification was performed from RNA transcripts. Initially, a first-round RT-PCR of the TCR CDR3 employed the HTBI primer set. Each CDR3 protein gets one entry after TCRdb re-called the multiplex PCR reads with MiXCR. The repertoire includes about 510,000 distinct CDR3 sequences, 13% to 15% of them detected once, and 14% sits in the top ten. Sequencing input: blood. Source of these receptors: a woman in her thirties or forties with Graves' hyperthyroidism.

This clonotype came up many times. The V gene is TRBV28, the J gene TRBJ2-5, with 9 bases that match TRBD2. V dropped 3 bases and J dropped 4; count of bases not matched to a gene: 12. The CDR3 contains 17 residues. Looked up from germline, CDR1 is MDHEN and CDR2 is SYDVKM. The CDR3 here is CASSFLSGSALGETQYF. The CDR3, as DNA: TGTGCCAGCAGTTTCCTTAGCGGGAGCGCCCTTGGAGAGACCCAGTACTTC.

This clonotype has only a few counts. The chain combines TRBV20-1 with TRBJ2-1; 7 positions agree with TRBD2. The J call may not be correct, given that the DNA end is closer to TRBJ2-7. The CDR3 sequence is 12 residues long. Germline-derived CDR1 and CDR2 are DFQATT and SNEGSKA (reference sequence). The chain's CDR3 is CSAILGRNEQYF. The CDR3 DNA reads TGCAGTGCCATCCTCGGGAGGAATGAGCAGTACTTC.

The table lists this clonotype with many counts. The CDR3 sequence: CASSSLLTGIRTGELFF. The CDR3 DNA reads TGTGCCAGCAGCTCACTGCTGACAGGGATCCGAACCGGGGAGCTGTTTTTT. The chain links TRBV7-2 to TRBJ2-2; TRBD1 agrees at 7 bases. V dropped 4 bases and J dropped 5; count of bases not matched to a gene: 13. The germline V gene encodes CDR1 SGHTA and CDR2 FQGNSA. There are 17 residues in the CDR3.

This clonotype was observed at least ten times. This sequence joins TRBV27 and TRBJ2-7, with 7 bases that match TRBD1. Germline lookup yields CDR1 MNHEY and CDR2 SMNVEV (reference sequence). The CDR3 runs 15 residues. Losses at the gene ends were 4 bases for V and 3 bases for J; bases not matched to a gene: 9. For the CDR3, the DNA is TGTGCCAGCAGTTCCCGGACAGGAATAAACTACGAGCAGTACTTC. It encodes CASSSRTGINYEQYF.

This clonotype was seen many times. The V gene is TRBV5-1, the J gene TRBJ2-7; 12 bases are a match to TRBD2. This CDR3 spans 13 amino acids. The V gene end was trimmed by 5 bases and the J gene end by 5 bases; junction bases not matched to a gene: 2. Germline V CDR1 and CDR2: SGHRS, YFSETQ. CDR3 sequence reads: CASRTSGSNEQYF. CDR3 nucleotide sequence: TGCGCCAGCAGGACTAGCGGGAGTAACGAGCAGTACTTC.

This chain links TRBV28 with TRBJ1-6, with 10 positions matching TRBD1. J lost 4 bases, V lost 6 bases, and 3 bases had no gene match. Germline V gives CDR1 MDHEN, CDR2 SYDVKM. There are 15 residues in the CDR3. CDR3 protein: CASRGQGSYNSPLHF. The CDR3 DNA reads as TGTGCCAGCAGGGGACAGGGGTCTTATAATTCACCCCTCCACTTT.

A note on this clonotype: One base away lies a much larger clone, so this may be a sequencing read error. The chain uses TRBV28 and TRBJ1-2; no reliable D call. The germline CDR1 and CDR2 sequences are MDHEN and SYDVKM. The CDR3 covers 15 residues. For the CDR3, the DNA is TGTGCCAGCAGTTCCGGGCCCCTAAAGATCTATGGCCACACCTTC. Translating gives CASSSGPLKIYGHTF.

In its sample, this clonotype was seen many times. The V call is TRBV30, the J call TRBJ2-1; TRBD2 aligns across 7 bases. Germline V gene sequence: CDR1 GTSNPN, CDR2 SVGIG (reference sequence). V lost 0 bases, J lost 2 bases, and 4 bases stayed unmatched. The CDR3 is 15 residues long. Here the CDR3 reads CAWSVMAGAYNEQFF. For the CDR3, the DNA is TGTGCCTGGAGTGTAATGGCGGGGGCCTACAATGAGCAGTTCTTC.

The chain couples TRBV25-1 to TRBJ2-1; D not certain. The germline V gene encodes CDR1 MGHDK and CDR2 SYGVNS. Trimming left V 3 bases short and J 9 bases short, with 6 bases between. This CDR3 contains 11 residues. The DNA of the CDR3 is TGTGCCAGCAGTGATGGGTTTGAGCAGTTCTTC. Translation gives CASSDGFEQFF.

This clonotype was counted at least ten times. This rearrangement joins TRBV2 to TRBJ2-2; D gene unclear. The CDR3 has 12 residues. Trimming took 3 bases from V and 3 from J, leaving 2 bases between them. The germline gives CDR1 SNHLY, CDR2 FYNNEI. The CDR3 protein is CASSDDTGELFF. The CDR3, as DNA: TGTGCCAGCAGTGATGACACCGGGGAGCTGTTTTTT.

V and J are TRBV6-1 and TRBJ1-1, with D unresolved. V lost 8 bases, J lost 0 bases, and 10 bases lay in between. There are 13 residues in the CDR3. CDR1 is MNHNS and CDR2 is SASEGT in the germline V gene. This chain's CDR3 is CASRGTMNTEAFF. The CDR3 nucleotides read TGTGCCAGCCGCGGCACCATGAACACTGAAGCTTTCTTT.

In DNA form, the CDR3 reads TGTGCCAGCAGTTTATTCTTCCCTACCTACGAGCAGTACTTC. Its protein product is CASSLFFPTYEQYF. The V and J genes are TRBV27 and TRBJ2-7; no reliable D call. The V gene lost 1 base and the J gene lost 2 bases, with 9 bases spanning the gap. This CDR3 has 14 residues. From germline, CDR1 is MNHEY and CDR2 SMNVEV (reference sequence).

This clonotype occurred many times. The V gene is TRBV27, the J gene TRBJ1-5, with 10 bases fitting TRBD1. V lost 1 base, J lost 1 base, and 7 bases stayed unmatched. Germline CDR1 and CDR2: MNHEY and SMNVEV (reference sequence). This CDR3 spans 18 amino acids. The CDR3, as DNA: TGTGCCAGCAGTTTATTGGCGACAGGGGGCATGAGCAATCAGCCCCAGCATTTT. Translated: CASSLLATGGMSNQPQHF.

The sample holds many counts of this clonotype. This sequence joins TRBV5-1 and TRBJ2-2, with D tentatively TRBD1 (6 bases). The V end was cut by 0 bases, the J end by 5 bases, with 11 bases between. This CDR3 contains 15 residues. Germline V gene sequence: CDR1 SGHRS, CDR2 YFSETQ. CDR3 bases: TGCGCCAGCAGCTTGGACAGGGCGCTTACCGGGGAGCTGTTTTTT. Encoded protein: CASSLDRALTGELFF. Based on the CDR3 plus reference TRBV5-1 and TRBJ2-2, the full variable domain is KAGVTQTPRYLIKTRGQQVTLSCSPISGHRSVSWYQQTPGQGLQFLFEYFSETQRNKGNFPGRFSGRQFSNSRSEMNVSTLELGDSALYLCASSLDRALTGELFFGEGSRLTVL.

The chain employs TRBV4-1 and TRBJ2-5; 10 bases align to TRBD1. The CDR3 is 15 amino acids. J lost 5 bases, V lost 1 base, and 4 bases had no gene match. Germline CDR1 is MGHRA and CDR2 is YSYEKL. The chain's CDR3 is CASSQATGGKETQYF. The DNA of the CDR3 is TGCGCCAGCAGCCAAGCGACAGGGGGCAAGGAGACCCAGTACTTC.

The V call is TRBV29-1, the J call TRBJ1-2; TRBD1 is a possible D gene (6 bases). The germline V and J ends were trimmed by 3 bases and 6 bases, with 14 bases remaining between them. The CDR3 is made up of 13 amino acids. CDR1 and CDR2 (germline): SQVTM, ANQGSEA. CDR3 DNA sequence: TGCAGCGTTGACTTCCGGACAGCTAATGGCTACACCTTC. This encodes CSVDFRTANGYTF.

In the case of this clonotype: A read error may account for a junction end that differs from germline. The genes are TRBV7-9 and TRBJ2-1; TRBD2 matches at 9 bases. The CDR3 sequence is 19 residues long. CDR1 and CDR2 from the germline V gene are SEHNR and FQNEAQ (reference sequence). The CDR3 DNA is TGTGCCAGCAGCCCCTCGGGCGGGAGGGCCCCGAACTCCTACAATGAGCAGTCCTTC. This codes for CASSPSGGRAPNSYNEQSF.

The chain uses TRBV28 and TRBJ2-5, with 8 bases that match TRBD1. This CDR3 has 19 amino acids. CDR1 MDHEN and CDR2 SYDVKM come from the germline V gene. Germline trimming cut 5 bases from V and 5 bases from J; bases unmatched to any gene: 22. The CDR3 here is CASSPGQGLFGSRDETQYF. In nucleotides, the CDR3 is TGTGCCAGCAGTCCCGGACAGGGTTTATTCGGATCCCGCGACGAGACCCAGTACTTC.

A note on this clonotype: Being one base from a much bigger clone, this may be a read error. Without the conserved terminal phenylalanine or tryptophan, this CDR3 likely stems from a read error. The chain employs TRBV2 and TRBJ2-1; TRBD2 matches 7 bases. The germline V gene encodes CDR1 SNHLY and CDR2 FYNNEI. Unmatched junction bases numbered 14, after V lost 8 bases and J lost 1 base. CDR3 length equals 17 residues. CDR3 residues: CASAGLPAGASYNEQFL. The CDR3 nucleotides read TGTGCCAGCGCAGGCCTCCCTGCGGGAGCTTCCTACAATGAGCAGTTCCTC.

V and J are TRBV7-8 and TRBJ1-3, with D tentatively TRBD1 (5 bases). In germline, CDR1 is SGHVS, CDR2 FQNEAQ. Trimming removed 5 bases from V and 0 bases from J, with 11 bases in between. This CDR3 is built from 15 residues. The DNA for the CDR3 is TGTGCCAGCAGCCCGGACGGGGGCTCTGGAAACACCATATATTTT. It translates to CASSPDGGSGNTIYF.

The table lists this clonotype with many counts. The chain links TRBV29-1 to TRBJ2-5, with TRBD2 as a possible D gene (6 bases). The V end lost 3 bases, the J end lost 4 bases, and 9 bases lay between the germline ends. This CDR3 comprises 12 residues. Germline lookup yields CDR1 SQVTM and CDR2 ANQGSEA. DNA for the CDR3: TGCAGCGTTGATGCCGGGGGAGAGACCCAGTACTTC. It is translated as CSVDAGGETQYF.

The chain carries TRBV7-2 and TRBJ2-2; 8 positions match TRBD2. Germline loops: CDR1 SGHTA, CDR2 FQGNSA. CDR3 length: 16 amino acids. V shed 5 bases, J shed 5 bases, and the junction held 10 bases outside the gene matches. The CDR3 DNA follows: TGTGCCAGCAGCCCGAGACTAGCGATAGGAACCGGGGAGCTGTTTTTT. Amino acid sequence: CASSPRLAIGTGELFF.

This clonotype was recorded a few times. The chain uses TRBV29-1 and TRBJ2-6; no clear D. Germline assignment: CDR1 SQVTM and CDR2 ANQGSEA. The length of the CDR3 is 13 residues. V dropped 6 bases and J dropped 4 bases, with 10 bases sitting between them. CDR3 sequence (DNA): TGCAGCGTGTTCGTGGTCGGGGCCAACGTCCTGACTTTC. As protein: CSVFVVGANVLTF. The full variable domain, with the rest looked up from reference TRBV29-1 and TRBJ2-6, is SAVISQKPSRDICQRGTSLTIQCQVDSQVTMMFWYRQQPGQSLTLIATANQGSEATYESGFVIDKFPISRPNLTFSTLTVSNMSPEDSSIYLCSVFVVGANVLTFGAGSRLTVL.

This clonotype was seen at least ten times. The V gene is TRBV28, the J gene TRBJ2-3; TRBD1 agrees at 7 bases. The ends lost 6 bases at V and 10 bases at J; junction bases unmatched: 10. Looked up from germline, CDR1 is MDHEN and CDR2 is SYDVKM. This CDR3 spans 13 amino acids. The CDR3 region has the DNA TGTGCCAGCAGACAAACCACAGGGGTGTCGCAGTATTTT. Translated, it gives CASRQTTGVSQYF. The full variable domain, with the rest looked up from reference TRBV28 and TRBJ2-3, is DVKVTQSSRYLVKRTGEKVFLECVQDMDHENMFWYRQDPGLGLRLIYFSYDVKMKEKGDIPEGYSVSREKKERFSLILESASTNQTSMYLCASRQTTGVSQYFGPGTRLTVL.

This clonotype was detected ten times or more. The chain joins TRBV10-3 to TRBJ2-7, with D perhaps TRBD1 (6 bases). Germline V gene data show CDR1 as ENHRY and CDR2 as SYGVKD. Trimming stripped 5 bases from V and 5 bases from J, with 16 bases between. CDR3 size: 14 residues. The CDR3 here is CAISLRQAGDEQYF. DNA for the CDR3: TGTGCCATCAGTCTCCGACAGGCGGGTGACGAGCAGTACTTC.

This chain links TRBV27 with TRBJ1-6, with D uncertain. This CDR3 is built from 12 residues. Germline assignment: CDR1 MNHEY and CDR2 SMNVEV (reference sequence). The V end was cut by 5 bases, the J end by 7 bases, with 6 bases between. The CDR3 coding sequence is TGTGCCAGCAGTGGACCAAATTCACCCCTCCACTTT. Translated: CASSGPNSPLHF.

This clonotype was seen ten or more times. This chain joins TRBV7-9 and TRBJ1-3; D unclear. This CDR3 has 15 amino acids. V lost 1 base to trimming and J lost 4 bases, with 11 bases between them. Germline CDR1 is SEHNR and CDR2 is FQNEAQ (reference sequence). The chain's CDR3 is CASSLESTYGNTIYF. The CDR3, as DNA: TGTGCCAGCAGCTTAGAATCGACATACGGAAACACCATATATTTT. The complete variable domain, with remaining parts taken from reference TRBV7-9 and TRBJ1-3, reads DTGVSQNPRHKITKRGQNVTFRCDPISEHNRLYWYRQTLGQGPEFLTYFQNEAQLEKSRLLSDRFSAERPKGSFSTLEIQRTEQGDSAMYLCASSLESTYGNTIYFGEGSWLTVV.